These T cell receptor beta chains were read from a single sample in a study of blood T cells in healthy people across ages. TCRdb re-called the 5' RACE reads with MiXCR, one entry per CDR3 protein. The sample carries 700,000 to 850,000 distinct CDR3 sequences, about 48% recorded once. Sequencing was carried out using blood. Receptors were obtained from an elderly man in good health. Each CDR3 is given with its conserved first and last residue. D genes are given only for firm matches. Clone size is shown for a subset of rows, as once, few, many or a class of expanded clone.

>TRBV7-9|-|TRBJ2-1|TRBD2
TGTGCCAGCAGTGGAGCGGGAGGGCCACACAATGAGCAGTTCTTC
CASSGAGGPHNEQFF
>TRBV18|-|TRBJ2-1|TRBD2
TGTGCCAGCTCAACAGAACTAGCGGTTGGTAATGAGCAGTTCTTC
CASSTELAVGNEQFF
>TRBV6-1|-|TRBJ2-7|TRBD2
TGTGCCACCACTAGCGGGAGCGCATCCAATGAGCAGTACTTC
CATTSGSASNEQYF
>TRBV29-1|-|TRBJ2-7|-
TGCAGCATTCTCCGAGGCTACGAGCAGTACTTC
CSILRGYEQYF
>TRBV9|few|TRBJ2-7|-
TGTGCCAGCAGCGTAGAGGGGGGCGAGCAGTACTTC
CASSVEGGEQYF
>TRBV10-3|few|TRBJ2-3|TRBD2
TGTGCCATCAGTGATCCCGTGGGGACTAGCGGGGATCACGCAGATACGCAGTATTTT
CAISDPVGTSGDHADTQYF
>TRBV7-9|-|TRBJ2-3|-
TGTGCCAGCAGCTCCTCACTGGGGACGCAGTATTTT
CASSSSLGTQYF
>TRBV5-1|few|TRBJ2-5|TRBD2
TGCGCCAGCAGCTTACAAGCGGGAGTAGGAGAGACCCAGTACTTC
CASSLQAGVGETQYF
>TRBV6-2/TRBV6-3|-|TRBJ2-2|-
TGTGCCAGCACTAGGTACACCGGGGAGCTGTTTTTT
CASTRYTGELFF
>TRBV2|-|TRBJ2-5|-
TGTGCCAGCAGTGAGCCCCCGCCGACAGGACAAGAGACCCAGTACTTC
CASSEPPPTGQETQYF
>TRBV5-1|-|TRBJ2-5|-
TGCGCCAGCAGCTCAACAGGAGGGCGCCAAGAGACCCAGTACTTC
CASSSTGGRQETQYF
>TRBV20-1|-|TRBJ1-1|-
TGCAGTGCTAGGCGGACAGCGAGTGAAGCTTTCTTT
CSARRTASEAFF
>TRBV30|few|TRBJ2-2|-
TGTGCCTGGAGTGTAATAACAGGGACCGGGGAGCTGTTTTTT
CAWSVITGTGELFF
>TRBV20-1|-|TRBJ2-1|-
TGCAGTGCTACCAATCTACTCCAAGAGACCCAGTTCTTC
CSATNLLQETQFF
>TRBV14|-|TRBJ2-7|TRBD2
TGTGCCAGCAGCCCCGCCGGACTAGGGGCACGCAATGAGCAGTACTTC
CASSPAGLGARNEQYF
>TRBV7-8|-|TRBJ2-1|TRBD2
TGTGCCAGCAGCTCGACTAGCGGGAACTACAATGAGCAGTTCTTC
CASSSTSGNYNEQFF
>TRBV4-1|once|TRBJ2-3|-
TGCGCCAGCAGCCAAGGCCTGTCACTATCAGGGGAATACACGTATTTT
CASSQGLSLSGEYTYF
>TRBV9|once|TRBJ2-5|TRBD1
TGTGCCAGCACGAGGGACAGGGGAGGGGAGACCCAGTACTTC
CASTRDRGGETQYF
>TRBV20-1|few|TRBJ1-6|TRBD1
TGCAGTGCTAGAGAGGGGGACAGAAGCTCCTATAATTCACCCCTCCACTTT
CSAREGDRSSYNSPLHF
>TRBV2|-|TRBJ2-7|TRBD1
TGTGCCAGCAGAGCACAGGGGGGATCCTCCTACGAGCAGTACTTC
CASRAQGGSSYEQYF
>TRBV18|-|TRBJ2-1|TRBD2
TGTGCCAGCTCACCTCGGACTAGCGGGTCCCGGGCTGAGCAGTTCTTC
CASSPRTSGSRAEQFF
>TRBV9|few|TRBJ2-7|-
TGTGCCAGCAGCGTTAACGGGAGAGTCGACGAGCAGTACTTC
CASSVNGRVDEQYF